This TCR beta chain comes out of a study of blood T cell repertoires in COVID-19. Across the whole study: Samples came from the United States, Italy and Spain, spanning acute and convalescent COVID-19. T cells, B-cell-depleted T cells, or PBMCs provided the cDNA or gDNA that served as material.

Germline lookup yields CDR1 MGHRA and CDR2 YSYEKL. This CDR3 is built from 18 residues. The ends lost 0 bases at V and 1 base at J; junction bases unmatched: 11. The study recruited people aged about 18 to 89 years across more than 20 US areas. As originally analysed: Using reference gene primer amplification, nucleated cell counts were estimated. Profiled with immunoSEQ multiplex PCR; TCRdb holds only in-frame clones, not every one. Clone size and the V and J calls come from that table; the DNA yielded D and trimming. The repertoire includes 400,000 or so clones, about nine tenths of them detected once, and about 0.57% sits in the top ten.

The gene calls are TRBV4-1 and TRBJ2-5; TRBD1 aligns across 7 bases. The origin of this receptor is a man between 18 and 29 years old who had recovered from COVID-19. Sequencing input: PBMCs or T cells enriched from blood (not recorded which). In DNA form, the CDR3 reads TGCGCCAGCAGCCAAGACGTCGTACAGGGGCCATTCCAAGAGACCCAGTACTTC. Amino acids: CASSQDVVQGPFQETQYF.